The text below deals with one T cell receptor beta chain. Its ends do not fully match the called genes, so a read error is possible. The data were taken from a study of OX40 agonist ivuxolimab in advanced cancers. This CDR3 is built from 14 residues. Germline assignment: CDR1 MNHEY and CDR2 SMNVEV (reference sequence). Assay: immunoSEQ multiplex PCR; the TCRdb copy retains only in-frame clones and omits some. The sample includes almost 80,000 clones, roughly 87% of them seen just once. The TCR was taken from an adult with an advanced solid tumor such as melanoma, head and neck, liver or kidney cancer. Sample: CD4+ or CD8+ T cells sorted from blood, taken in a trial of the OX40 agonist ivuxolimab. The gene calls are TRBV27 and TRBJ1-1, with TRBD1 matching 7 bases. The CDR3 nucleotides are TGTGCCAGCAGGGGAACAGGGGCGAACGCTGAAGCTTTCTTT. Translating gives CASRGTGANAEAFF.